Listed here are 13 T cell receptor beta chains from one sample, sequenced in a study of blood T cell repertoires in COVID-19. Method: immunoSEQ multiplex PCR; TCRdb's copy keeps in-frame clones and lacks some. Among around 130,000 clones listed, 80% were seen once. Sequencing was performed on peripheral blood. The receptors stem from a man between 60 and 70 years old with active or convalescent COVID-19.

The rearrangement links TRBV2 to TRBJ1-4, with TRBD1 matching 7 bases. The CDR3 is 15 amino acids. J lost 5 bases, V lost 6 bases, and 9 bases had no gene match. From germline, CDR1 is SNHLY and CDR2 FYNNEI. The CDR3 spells CASRERQGRNEKLFF. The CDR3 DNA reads TGTGCCAGCAGAGAGCGACAGGGCCGCAATGAAAAACTGTTTTTT.

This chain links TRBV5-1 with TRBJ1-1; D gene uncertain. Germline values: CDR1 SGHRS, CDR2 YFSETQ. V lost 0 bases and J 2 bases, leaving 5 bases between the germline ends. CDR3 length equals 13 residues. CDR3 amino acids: CASSLERNTEAFF. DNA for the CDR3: TGCGCCAGCAGCTTGGAGCGAAACACTGAAGCTTTCTTT. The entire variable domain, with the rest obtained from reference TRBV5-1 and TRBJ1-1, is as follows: KAGVTQTPRYLIKTRGQQVTLSCSPISGHRSVSWYQQTPGQGLQFLFEYFSETQRNKGNFPGRFSGRQFSNSRSEMNVSTLELGDSALYLCASSLERNTEAFFGQGTRLTVV.

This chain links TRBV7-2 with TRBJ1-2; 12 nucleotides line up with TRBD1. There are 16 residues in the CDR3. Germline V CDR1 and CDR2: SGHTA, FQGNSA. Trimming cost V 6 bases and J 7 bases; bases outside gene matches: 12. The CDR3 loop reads CASRQPGQGAMGGYTF. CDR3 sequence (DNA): TGTGCCAGCAGGCAACCGGGACAGGGGGCGATGGGTGGCTACACCTTC.

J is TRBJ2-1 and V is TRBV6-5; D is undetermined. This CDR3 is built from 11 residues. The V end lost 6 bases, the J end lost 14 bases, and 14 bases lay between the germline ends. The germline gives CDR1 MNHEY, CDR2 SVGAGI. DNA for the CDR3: TGTGCCAGCAGGGAGACGTCGGTGGAGTTCTTC. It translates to CASRETSVEFF.

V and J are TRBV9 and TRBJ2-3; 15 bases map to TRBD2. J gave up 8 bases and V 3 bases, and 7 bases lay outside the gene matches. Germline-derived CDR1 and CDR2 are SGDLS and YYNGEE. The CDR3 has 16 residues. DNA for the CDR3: TGTGCCAGCAGCGGGAATGAGGGACTAGCGGGGGGTACGCAGTATTTT. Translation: CASSGNEGLAGGTQYF. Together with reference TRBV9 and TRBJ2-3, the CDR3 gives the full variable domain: DSGVTQTPKHLITATGQRVTLRCSPRSGDLSVYWYQQSLDQGLQFLIQYYNGEERAKGNILERFSAQQFPDLHSELNLSSLELGDSALYFCASSGNEGLAGGTQYFGPGTRLTVL.

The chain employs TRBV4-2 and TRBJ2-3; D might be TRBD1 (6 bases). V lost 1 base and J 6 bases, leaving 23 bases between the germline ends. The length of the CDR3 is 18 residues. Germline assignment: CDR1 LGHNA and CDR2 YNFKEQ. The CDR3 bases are TGTGCCAGCAGCCAAGGACCTACAGGGCTGGGAAGTGGGGATACGCAGTATTTT. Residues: CASSQGPTGLGSGDTQYF.

CDR3 sequence reads: CASSLNTLGGTGELFF. The CDR3 DNA reads TGTGCCAGCAGCTTAAATACTCTGGGGGGAACCGGGGAGCTGTTTTTT. The chain has TRBV11-2 and TRBJ2-2, with a weak D call TRBD2 (6 bases). Germline CDR1 is SGHAT and CDR2 is FQNNGV. The CDR3 contains 16 residues. V gave up 2 bases and J gave up 5 bases, with 15 bases separating them.

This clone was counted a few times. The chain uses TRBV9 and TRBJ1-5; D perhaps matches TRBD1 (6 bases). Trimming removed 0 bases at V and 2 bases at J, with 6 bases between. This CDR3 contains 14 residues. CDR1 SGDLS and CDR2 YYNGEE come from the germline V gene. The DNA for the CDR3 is TGTGCCAGCAGCGTAGGACAGGGCAATCAGCCCCAGCATTTT. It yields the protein CASSVGQGNQPQHF.

This CDR3 is CASRSDRSGNTIYF. The CDR3 DNA follows: TGTGCCAGCAGATCTGACAGATCTGGAAACACCATATATTTT. The rearrangement joins TRBV7-2 to TRBJ1-3; TRBD1 is a possible D gene (5 bases). The germline gives CDR1 SGHTA, CDR2 FQGNSA. This CDR3 comprises 14 residues. V was cut by 6 bases and J by 1 base, with 10 bases left in between.

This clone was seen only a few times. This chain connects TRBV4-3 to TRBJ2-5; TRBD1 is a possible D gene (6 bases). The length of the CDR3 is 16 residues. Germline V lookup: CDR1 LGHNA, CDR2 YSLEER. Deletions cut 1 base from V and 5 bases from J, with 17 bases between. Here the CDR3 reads CASSQGSGEGWETQYF. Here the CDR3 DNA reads TGCGCCAGCAGCCAAGGATCAGGGGAAGGGTGGGAGACCCAGTACTTC.

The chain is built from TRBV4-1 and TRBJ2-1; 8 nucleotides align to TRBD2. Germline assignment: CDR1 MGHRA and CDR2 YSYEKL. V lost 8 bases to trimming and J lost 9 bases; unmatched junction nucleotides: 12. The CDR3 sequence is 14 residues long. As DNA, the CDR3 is TGCGCCAGCGCGGGACGGGAGGGCCTGGGTGAGCAGTTCTTC. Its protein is CASAGREGLGEQFF.

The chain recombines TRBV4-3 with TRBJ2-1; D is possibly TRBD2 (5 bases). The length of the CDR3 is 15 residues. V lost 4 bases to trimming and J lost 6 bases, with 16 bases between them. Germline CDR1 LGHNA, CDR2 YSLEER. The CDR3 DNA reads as TGCGCCAGCAGCCTTCACTGGGATGCGGGCAATGAGCAGTTCTTC. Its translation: CASSLHWDAGNEQFF.

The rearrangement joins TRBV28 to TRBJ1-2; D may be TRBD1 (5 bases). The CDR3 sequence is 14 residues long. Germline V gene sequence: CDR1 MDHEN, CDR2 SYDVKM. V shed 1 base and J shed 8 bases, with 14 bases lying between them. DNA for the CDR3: TGTGCCAGCAGTTTATTGGGGGGATCGGCGGGCTACACCTTC. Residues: CASSLLGGSAGYTF.